Following are 16 T cell receptor beta chains from one sample sequenced in a study of T cell repertoires in cytomegalovirus infection. MiXCR, applied by TCRdb to the reads, yields one record per CDR3 protein. Of some 700,000 distinct CDR3 sequences detected, 35% to 45% appear once; the ten largest clones hold about 2.8%. The specimen sequenced was PBMCs. These receptors all stem from a human donor in good health (CMV status not recorded). Some clones in this sample may be carry-over from other donors' samples.

This clonotype has a handful of counts. V and J are TRBV4-1 and TRBJ2-1; 10 bases are a match to TRBD2. This CDR3 has 18 residues. Germline V CDR1 and CDR2: MGHRA, YSYEKL. V was clipped by 0 bases and J by 12 bases; unmatched bases: 17. The CDR3 loop reads CASSQDQAGGTRFGWQFF. The CDR3, as DNA: TGCGCCAGCAGCCAAGATCAAGCGGGAGGGACTAGATTCGGATGGCAGTTCTTC.

This clonotype was seen only a few times. The chain joins TRBV28 to TRBJ1-4; the D is unclear. V lost 7 bases, J lost 1 base, and 7 bases lay in between. The germline V gene has CDR1 MDHEN and CDR2 SYDVKM. CDR3 size: 13 residues. The CDR3 DNA is TGTGCCAGCACGGAGTTAACTAATGAAAAACTGTTTTTT. Translating gives CASTELTNEKLFF.

The J gene is TRBJ2-7, the V gene TRBV27; 7 nucleotides align to TRBD1. This CDR3 region has 14 residues. CDR1 is MNHEY and CDR2 is SMNVEV in the germline V gene (reference sequence). With 3 bases clipped from V and 0 bases from J, the junction kept 2 bases outside the gene matches. CDR3 nucleotides: TGTGCCAGCAGTTTTAGGACAGGCTCCTACGAGCAGTACTTC. Translating it yields CASSFRTGSYEQYF.

This chain uses TRBV4-1 with TRBJ1-1, with D maybe TRBD1 (5 bases). CDR3 size: 18 residues. V shed 1 base and J shed 4 bases, with 22 bases lying between them. Germline V gene sequence: CDR1 MGHRA, CDR2 YSYEKL. The CDR3 nucleotides read TGCGCCAGCAGCCAAGTCTGGGTCGGGACTCCATCGAGCACTGAAGCTTTCTTT. Translating gives CASSQVWVGTPSSTEAFF.

The CDR3 coding sequence is TGTGCCAGCAGTGATGGAGGGGTTACAAATCAGCCCCAGCATTTT. The encoded protein is CASSDGGVTNQPQHF. The chain uses TRBV2 and TRBJ1-5; D may be TRBD1 (5 bases). The V end was cut by 3 bases, the J end by 4 bases, with 13 bases between. Per germline, CDR1 SNHLY and CDR2 FYNNEI. CDR3 length: 15 amino acids.

Notes on this clonotype: A junction end diverges from the germline sequence, so it may reflect a read error. The chain uses TRBV7-4 and TRBJ1-6; D remains unclear. Germline CDR1 and CDR2: SGHVT and SQSDAQ. CDR3 size: 15 residues. CDR3 residues: CARSPGLLWNSPRHF. The CDR3 DNA reads TGTGCTAGGAGCCCCGGGCTCCTCTGGAATTCACCCCGCCACTTT. The full variable domain, completed using reference TRBV7-4 and TRBJ1-6, is GAGVSQSPRYKVAKRGRDVALRCDSISGHVTLYWYRQTLGQGSEVLTYSQSDAQRDKSGRPSGRFSAERPERSVSTLKIQRTEQGDSAVYLCARSPGLLWNSPRHFGNGTRLTVT.

In this sample, this clonotype turned up a few times. This sequence joins TRBV20-1 and TRBJ2-7; D may be TRBD2 (7 bases). The CDR3 runs to 15 residues. Germline V CDR1 and CDR2: DFQATT, SNEGSKA (reference sequence). V lost 3 bases, J lost 3 bases, and 18 bases lay in between. The chain's CDR3 is CSASGSGGGGYEQYF. The CDR3 DNA sequence: TGCAGTGCTAGTGGATCGGGCGGGGGCGGCTACGAGCAGTACTTC.

The chain has TRBV11-2 and TRBJ2-5; tentative D call: TRBD2 (7 bases). Trimming removed 6 bases from V and 2 bases from J, with 22 bases in between. The CDR3 covers 17 residues. The germline V gene encodes CDR1 SGHAT and CDR2 FQNNGV. The CDR3 reads CASSPNPGGHRQETQYF. In DNA, the CDR3 is TGTGCCAGCAGTCCTAACCCCGGGGGGCATAGACAAGAGACCCAGTACTTC.

The chain is built from TRBV28 and TRBJ2-1; maybe TRBD2 (6 bases). The V end was cut by 1 base, the J end by 8 bases, with 15 bases between. Looked up from germline, CDR1 is MDHEN and CDR2 is SYDVKM. The CDR3 sequence is 15 residues long. The CDR3 nucleotides read TGTGCCAGCAGTTTATCGTCGGAGGGGCGGGATGAGCAGTTCTTC. Translation gives CASSLSSEGRDEQFF. Based on the CDR3 plus reference TRBV28 and TRBJ2-1, the full variable domain is DVKVTQSSRYLVKRTGEKVFLECVQDMDHENMFWYRQDPGLGLRLIYFSYDVKMKEKGDIPEGYSVSREKKERFSLILESASTNQTSMYLCASSLSSEGRDEQFFGPGTRLTVL.

The CDR3 is CASSNRPNQDTQYF. The CDR3 bases are TGTGCCAGTAGTAATAGGCCGAACCAAGATACGCAGTATTTT. The chain combines TRBV19 with TRBJ2-3; D not resolved. In germline, CDR1 is LNHDA, CDR2 SQIVND (reference sequence). With 4 bases removed from V and 5 bases from J, the gap between germline ends came to 13 bases. This CDR3 is 14 amino acids long.

This clonotype was picked up one time. Likely a read error: the CDR3 ends without its conserved phenylalanine or tryptophan. The rearrangement joins TRBV6-4 to TRBJ2-1; tentatively, D is TRBD2 (5 bases). Trimming shortened V by 6 bases and J by 4 bases, and 13 bases separated the two germline ends. The CDR3 covers 14 residues. Germline CDR1 reads MRHNA; CDR2 reads SNTAGT. As DNA, the CDR3 is TGTGCCAGCAGCCGGGATGTCGGGTACAATGAGCAGTTCTCC. Residues: CASSRDVGYNEQFS.

This chain joins TRBV6-8 and TRBJ2-6; 11 nucleotides match TRBD1. The germline V gene has CDR1 MNHGY and CDR2 SAAAGT. Germline trimming cut 9 bases from V and 3 bases from J; bases unmatched to any gene: 7. This CDR3 comprises 16 residues. CDR3 DNA sequence: TGTGCCAGTCGCGGACAGGGGGCATATGGGGCCAACGTCCTGACTTTC. Residues: CASRGQGAYGANVLTF.

This clonotype showed up just a few times. The chain uses TRBV5-6 and TRBJ1-6; 7 bases are a match to TRBD1. The length of the CDR3 is 14 residues. Germline CDR1 is SGHDT and CDR2 is YYEEEE. V dropped 1 base and J dropped 9; count of bases not matched to a gene: 4. CDR3 in DNA: TGTGCCAGCAGCTTGACAGGGGAGGCTTCACCCCTCCACTTT. Its protein is CASSLTGEASPLHF.

The chain carries TRBV18 and TRBJ1-4; D is unresolved. V shed 3 bases and J shed 3 bases, with 11 bases lying between them. Per germline, CDR1 KGHSH and CDR2 LQKENI. The CDR3 covers 15 residues. The DNA of the CDR3 is TGTGCCAGCTCACCGCTGGGCAGACCTAATGAAAAACTGTTTTTT. It yields the protein CASSPLGRPNEKLFF.

The CDR3 sequence is CASIGTGRFGQFF. The CDR3 DNA is TGTGCCAGTATTGGGACAGGGCGGTTTGGGCAGTTCTTC. The gene calls are TRBV19 and TRBJ2-1, with 9 bases lining up with TRBD1. CDR1 and CDR2 (germline): LNHDA, SQIVND (reference sequence). This CDR3 is 13 amino acids long. J lost 12 bases, V lost 7 bases, and 10 bases had no gene match.

As regards this clonotype: The junction shows a germline mismatch at one end, possibly a read error. This sequence joins TRBV7-6 and TRBJ2-2; D perhaps matches TRBD1 (6 bases). This CDR3 is built from 13 residues. Germline CDR1 reads SGHVS; CDR2 reads FNYEAQ. DNA of the CDR3: TGTGCTAGCAGCCGAAACAGGGACGGGGAGCTGTTTTTT. This codes for CASSRNRDGELFF.